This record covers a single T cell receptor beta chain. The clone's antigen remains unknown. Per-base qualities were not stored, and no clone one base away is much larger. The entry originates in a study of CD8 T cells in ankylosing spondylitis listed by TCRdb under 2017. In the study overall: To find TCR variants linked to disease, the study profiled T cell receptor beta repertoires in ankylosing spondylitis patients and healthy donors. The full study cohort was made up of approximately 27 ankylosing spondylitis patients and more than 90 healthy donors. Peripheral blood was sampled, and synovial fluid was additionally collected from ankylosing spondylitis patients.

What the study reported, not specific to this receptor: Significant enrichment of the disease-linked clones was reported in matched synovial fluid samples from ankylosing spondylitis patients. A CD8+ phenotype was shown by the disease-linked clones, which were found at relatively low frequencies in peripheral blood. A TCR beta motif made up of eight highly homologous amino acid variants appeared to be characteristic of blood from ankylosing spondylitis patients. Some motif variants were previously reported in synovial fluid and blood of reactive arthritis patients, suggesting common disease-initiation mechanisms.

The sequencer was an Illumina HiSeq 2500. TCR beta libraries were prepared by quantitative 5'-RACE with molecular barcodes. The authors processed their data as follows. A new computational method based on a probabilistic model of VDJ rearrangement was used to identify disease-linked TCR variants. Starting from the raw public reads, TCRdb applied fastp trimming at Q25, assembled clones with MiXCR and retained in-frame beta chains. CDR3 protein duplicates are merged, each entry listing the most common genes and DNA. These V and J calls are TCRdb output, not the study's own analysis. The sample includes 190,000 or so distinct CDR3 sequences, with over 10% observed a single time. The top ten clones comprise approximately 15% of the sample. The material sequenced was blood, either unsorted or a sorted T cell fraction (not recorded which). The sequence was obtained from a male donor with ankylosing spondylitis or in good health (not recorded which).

The CDR3 corresponds to CSARPFSGSYNEQFF. The bases read TGCAGTGCTCGACCTTTTAGCGGGAGCTACAATGAGCAGTTCTTC. Recombination joined TRBV20-1 with TRBJ2-1, with 9 junctional bases fitting TRBD2. Reading the germline V gene (reference sequence) gives CDR1 DFQATT and CDR2 SNEGSKA. Compared with germline, V lacks 5 bases and J lacks 3 bases; bases without a gene match: 8. The CDR3 runs 15 residues from the cysteine to the phenylalanine. Here the CDR3 DNA is all that survives: 45 bases in frame from base 1.